Listed below are T cell receptor beta chains from one sample, sequenced in a study of breast tumors, draining lymph nodes, adjacent tissues. TCRdb analysed the multiplex PCR reads with MiXCR anew, one entry per CDR3 protein. This sample yields about 230,000 distinct CDR3 sequences, of which about a third are seen a single time; 1.4% belongs to the top ten. Sequenced sample: axillary lymph node tissue. The receptors were gathered from a female donor with breast cancer. Some clones in this sample may be carry-over from other donors' samples. The CDR3 runs from the conserved cysteine through the conserved F or W. D genes are given only for firm matches. Clone size is shown for a subset of rows, as once, few, many or a class of expanded clone.

v_gene	d_gene	abundance	j_gene	CDR3nt	CDR3aa
TRBV12-5	.	few	TRBJ1-1	TGTGCTAGTGGAACGGGGGCGAACACTGAAGCTTTCTTT	CASGTGANTEAFF
TRBV5-4	.	.	TRBJ2-5	TGTGCCAGCAGCCCCCGGGGAGGTCAAGAGGCCCAGTACTTC	CASSPRGGQEAQYF
TRBV5-1	.	many	TRBJ2-5	TGCGCCAGCAGGGCTAGCAGCAACCAAGAGACCCAGTACTTC	CASRASSNQETQYF
TRBV15	TRBD1	.	TRBJ2-5	TGTGCCACCAGCAGAGAAGGGACAGGGACCGGAGAGACCCAGTACTTC	CATSREGTGTGETQYF
TRBV9	TRBD1	.	TRBJ2-5	TGTGCCAGCAGCGTAGAAGGGACAGTAAAAGAGACCCAGTACTTC	CASSVEGTVKETQYF
TRBV5-1	.	once	TRBJ1-4	TGCGCCAGCAGCTTGGCGGTGACAGCGGGTGAAAAACTGTTTTTT	CASSLAVTAGEKLFF
TRBV12-3/TRBV12-4	.	many	TRBJ2-1	TGTGCCAGCAGTTCTCCGCCCCGTGCTGAGCAGTTCTTC	CASSSPPRAEQFF
TRBV12-3/TRBV12-4	.	many	TRBJ2-3	TGTGCCACCAAGTGGGGCGGTTACACAGATACGCAGTATTTT	CATKWGGYTDTQYF
TRBV5-1	.	many	TRBJ2-2	TGCGCCAGCAGCTTTCCCCGGAGAAACTCACCGAGGACCGGGGAGCTGTTTTTT	CASSFPRRNSPRTGELFF
TRBV6-1	TRBD1	many	TRBJ1-2	TGTGCCAGCAGGGACAGGGGGCGCAGGATGGGCTACACCTTC	CASRDRGRRMGYTF
TRBV12-3/TRBV12-4	.	many	TRBJ2-1	TGTGCCAGCAACCTCCTGGGGGCTTCCTACAATGAGCAGTTCTTC	CASNLLGASYNEQFF
TRBV7-3	TRBD2	.	TRBJ2-1	TGTGCCAGCAGCCGAATGGAGACTAGCGGGATCAACGAGCAGTTCTTC	CASSRMETSGINEQFF
TRBV7-9	TRBD2	many	TRBJ2-1	TGTGCCAGCAGCTTGGGGGGGAACTACAATGAGCAGTTCTTC	CASSLGGNYNEQFF
TRBV15	TRBD2	.	TRBJ2-1	TGTGCCACCAGCAGGAGTAGCGGGAGCGGTGTTGAGCAGTTCTTC	CATSRSSGSGVEQFF
TRBV28	.	many	TRBJ1-5	TGTGCCAGCACCCCTTCGTCGGGCAGCAATCAGCCCCAGCATTTT	CASTPSSGSNQPQHF
TRBV19	TRBD1	many	TRBJ2-2	TGTGCCAGTAGTATTTTGGGACAGGGACCGAACACCGGGGAGCTGTTTTTT	CASSILGQGPNTGELFF
TRBV2	TRBD1	many	TRBJ1-5	TGTGCCAGCAGTGGGACAGGGAAGGTCCAGCCCCAGCATTTT	CASSGTGKVQPQHF
TRBV6-6	.	many	TRBJ1-2	TGTGCCAGCAGTCCTACCGGGCGGACGGATTATGGCTACACCTTC	CASSPTGRTDYGYTF
TRBV29-1	TRBD2	many	TRBJ2-2	TGCAGCTTTCGGGGGGGGAACACCGGGGAGCTGTTTTTT	CSFRGGNTGELFF
TRBV11-2	.	.	TRBJ1-3	TGTGCCAGCAGCCTCCCCCTTTTCGGGTACTCCTCTGGAAACACCATATATTTT	CASSLPLFGYSSGNTIYF
TRBV20-1	.	.	TRBJ1-4	TGCAGTGCTAGAAGGGATGCAGGCGGTCTAAATGAAAAACTGTTTTTT	CSARRDAGGLNEKLFF
TRBV14	.	.	TRBJ1-6	TGTGCCAGCAGCCGTAGCGGGCTTTATTCACCCCTCCACTTT	CASSRSGLYSPLHF
TRBV5-1	.	.	TRBJ2-3	TGCGCCAGCAGCTTGTCTAGCGCCAGCACAGATACGCAGTATTTT	CASSLSSASTDTQYF
TRBV3-1	.	few	TRBJ2-2	TGTGCCAGCAGCCAAGGGGTGGGAACCGGGGAGCTGTTTTTT	CASSQGVGTGELFF